Here is one TCR beta chain with its context. The source of the sample is a study of PD-1 and CTLA-4 blockade in melanoma. TCRdb keeps only in-frame clones here, not all; method: immunoSEQ multiplex PCR. The data hold roughly 30,000 clones, with approximately 91% observed a single time. This sequence originates from a human donor with melanoma. The sequencing used CD8+ T cells from peripheral blood, collected before anti-PD-1 treatment.

The CDR3 nucleotides read TGTGCCAGCAGCGAAGAACACACCGGGGAGCTGTTTTTT. Translation: CASSEEHTGELFF. The gene calls are TRBV7-6 and TRBJ2-2, with unresolved D. Trimming removed 5 bases at V and 3 bases at J, with 7 bases between. Germline lookup yields CDR1 SGHVS and CDR2 FNYEAQ. The CDR3 spans 13 residues. Full variable domain (remainder filled in from reference TRBV7-6 and TRBJ2-2): GAGVSQSPRYKVTKRGQDVALRCDPISGHVSLYWYRQALGQGPEFLTYFNYEAQQDKSGLPNDRFSAERPEGSISTLTIQRTEQRDSAMYRCASSEEHTGELFFGEGSRLTVL.